These T cell receptor beta chains were read from a single sample in a study of T cell changes during pregnancy in multiple sclerosis. Generated by immunoSEQ multiplex PCR, the TCRdb table keeps only in-frame clones and is missing some. This sample has about 38,000 clones; roughly nine tenths occur once, and the top ten carry approximately 6.1%. The specimen comprised CD8+ T cells from peripheral blood mononuclear cells, sampled in the second trimester of pregnancy. The receptors derive from a female donor with multiple sclerosis, enrolled in a pregnancy study. CDR3s include the opening cysteine and the closing phenylalanine or tryptophan. The D gene is left open where the match is weak. Not all rows give a size; the values are once, few, many and, for expanded clones, a class.

DNA: TGTGCCAGCAGCTTAGGTAGCGGGAGCTACAATGAGCAGTTCTTC
CDR3: CASSLGSGSYNEQFF
V: TRBV7-8
size: NA
D: TRBD2
J: TRBJ2-1

DNA: TGTGCCAGCAGCTTGAGGGGGGGCAATGAGCAGTTCTTC
CDR3: CASSLRGGNEQFF
V: TRBV5-4
size: NA
D: NA
J: TRBJ2-1

DNA: TGTGCCAGCAGCGTTGGGGGCTCCCCAAACAATGAGCAGTTCTTC
CDR3: CASSVGGSPNNEQFF
V: TRBV9
size: NA
D: NA
J: TRBJ2-1

DNA: TGTGCCAGCAGGTTGGCAGGGCCCTGGGGCTACACCTTC
CDR3: CASRLAGPWGYTF
V: TRBV5-6
size: NA
D: NA
J: TRBJ1-2

DNA: TGTGCCAGCAGCCCGCTTAGGCCAGCGGGGGACAATGAGCAGTTCTTC
CDR3: CASSPLRPAGDNEQFF
V: TRBV13
size: NA
D: TRBD2
J: TRBJ2-1

DNA: TGCAGCGTTGAATTGGCAGGGGTCTCCTACGAGCAGTACTTC
CDR3: CSVELAGVSYEQYF
V: TRBV29-1
size: NA
D: NA
J: TRBJ2-7

DNA: TGTGCCAGCAGCCCTGGGGGGCGGGGGCTCTACGAGCAGTACTTC
CDR3: CASSPGGRGLYEQYF
V: TRBV11-2
size: NA
D: NA
J: TRBJ2-7

DNA: TGTGCCAGCAGCTTGGGCAGGGCCGTTAACTATGGCTACACCTTC
CDR3: CASSLGRAVNYGYTF
V: TRBV5-8
size: NA
D: NA
J: TRBJ1-2

DNA: TGTGCCAGCAGTGAAGCGCAAGGGGGGGCTGAAGCTTTCTTT
CDR3: CASSEAQGGAEAFF
V: TRBV2
size: NA
D: NA
J: TRBJ1-1

DNA: TGCGCCAGCACCTCTAGCGGGAGGGCCGCAGATACGCAGTATTTT
CDR3: CASTSSGRAADTQYF
V: TRBV4-1
size: NA
D: TRBD2
J: TRBJ2-3

DNA: TGTGCCAGCAGCCCAAACGAGTGGGCTTCTGGGGCCAACGTCCTGACTTTC
CDR3: CASSPNEWASGANVLTF
V: TRBV28
size: NA
D: NA
J: TRBJ2-6

DNA: TGTGCCAGTACCAGGGGGGAGAACAATGAGCAGTTCTTC
CDR3: CASTRGENNEQFF
V: TRBV9
size: NA
D: NA
J: TRBJ2-1

DNA: TGTGCCAGCTCACCTGAAAGGGCTAGCTACACCGGGGAGCTGTTTTTT
CDR3: CASSPERASYTGELFF
V: TRBV18
size: NA
D: NA
J: TRBJ2-2

DNA: TGTGCCAGCAGCGCTGGAACTCGGACAGGCTGGGGCTACACCTTC
CDR3: CASSAGTRTGWGYTF
V: TRBV9
size: NA
D: TRBD1
J: TRBJ1-2

DNA: TGTGCCAGCAGCCCTACAGGGACAGGAACAGATACGCAGTATTTT
CDR3: CASSPTGTGTDTQYF
V: TRBV7-9
size: NA
D: TRBD1
J: TRBJ2-3

DNA: TGTGCCAGCAGCGGGGACAGGGTGAACACTGAAGCTTTCTTT
CDR3: CASSGDRVNTEAFF
V: TRBV9
size: NA
D: TRBD1
J: TRBJ1-1

DNA: TGTGCCATCAGGACCACGGGTACGCAGTATTTT
CDR3: CAIRTTGTQYF
V: TRBV10-3
size: NA
D: NA
J: TRBJ2-3

DNA: TGTGCCAGCAGCCGAACCAACTGGGCCCCACCACCTAATGAAAAACTGTTTTTT
CDR3: CASSRTNWAPPPNEKLFF
V: TRBV7-3
size: NA
D: NA
J: TRBJ1-4

DNA: TGTGCCACCTTCTCTACTAGCACAGATACGCAGTATTTT
CDR3: CATFSTSTDTQYF
V: TRBV6-1
size: NA
D: NA
J: TRBJ2-3

DNA: TGTGCCACCAGCAGATGGGCCACTGAAGCTTTCTTT
CDR3: CATSRWATEAFF
V: TRBV15
size: NA
D: NA
J: TRBJ1-1

DNA: TGTGCCAGCAGCCCCCCCACCGGGAACTCACCCCTCCACTTT
CDR3: CASSPPTGNSPLHF
V: TRBV9
size: NA
D: NA
J: TRBJ1-6

DNA: TGTGCCAGCAGTTCGCGCGGGGAGACCTACAATGAGCAGTTCTTC
CDR3: CASSSRGETYNEQFF
V: TRBV6-5
size: NA
D: NA
J: TRBJ2-1

DNA: TGTGCCAGCAGCCAAAAGGTTTGGGGCCCGAACTATGGCTACACCTTC
CDR3: CASSQKVWGPNYGYTF
V: TRBV4-2
size: NA
D: NA
J: TRBJ1-2

DNA: TGTGCCAGCAGCGCTGCCTTAGCGGGGATTGGAGATACGCAGTATTTT
CDR3: CASSAALAGIGDTQYF
V: TRBV7-9
size: NA
D: TRBD2
J: TRBJ2-3

DNA: TGTGCCAGCACCATTTTGGGCGGACAGGGGGCTGACTATGGCTACACCTTC
CDR3: CASTILGGQGADYGYTF
V: TRBV27
size: NA
D: TRBD1
J: TRBJ1-2

DNA: TGCGCCAGCAGCGCCGGGGGGGGGTTGATGACTGAAGCTTTCTTT
CDR3: CASSAGGGLMTEAFF
V: TRBV5-1
size: NA
D: NA
J: TRBJ1-1

DNA: TGTGCCAGCAGATCTGGAGGGTCGGGGGCTTTCTTT
CDR3: CASRSGGSGAFF
V: TRBV11-1
size: NA
D: NA
J: TRBJ1-1

DNA: TGTGCCAGCAGCTTAGACTTCCCAGGTGAAGCTTTCTTT
CDR3: CASSLDFPGEAFF
V: TRBV11-2
size: NA
D: NA
J: TRBJ1-1

DNA: TGTGCCAGCAGCGTATTTAATGAAAAACTGTTTTTT
CDR3: CASSVFNEKLFF
V: TRBV7-9
size: NA
D: NA
J: TRBJ1-4

DNA: TGTGCCAGCAGTTTTGGGACAGGGACCGAGCAGTACTTC
CDR3: CASSFGTGTEQYF
V: TRBV25-1
size: NA
D: TRBD1
J: TRBJ2-7

DNA: TGTGCCTGGGCTACCAATGAAAAACTGTTTTTT
CDR3: CAWATNEKLFF
V: TRBV30
size: few
D: NA
J: TRBJ1-4

DNA: TGTGCCAGCAGCTTGGATGGGGGCGAAAAACTGTTTTTT
CDR3: CASSLDGGEKLFF
V: TRBV5-8
size: NA
D: NA
J: TRBJ1-4

DNA: TGTGCCAGCAGTGATCCACTGAAATACGAGCAGTACTTC
CDR3: CASSDPLKYEQYF
V: TRBV25-1
size: NA
D: NA
J: TRBJ2-7

DNA: TGTGCCAGCCTTCCGAGGGGGACTGAAGCTTTCTTT
CDR3: CASLPRGTEAFF
V: TRBV2
size: NA
D: NA
J: TRBJ1-1

DNA: TGCGCCAGCACTCCAGGACAGGGCCGCTACAATGAGCAGTTCTTC
CDR3: CASTPGQGRYNEQFF
V: TRBV4-3
size: NA
D: TRBD1
J: TRBJ2-1

DNA: TGCGCCAGCAGCCAAGCCCAGGGGATGAACACTGAAGCTTTCTTT
CDR3: CASSQAQGMNTEAFF
V: TRBV4-1
size: NA
D: NA
J: TRBJ1-1

DNA: TGTGCCAGCAGCCCGACGACAGGGCGGGGCACTGAAGCTTTCTTT
CDR3: CASSPTTGRGTEAFF
V: TRBV4-2
size: NA
D: TRBD1
J: TRBJ1-1

DNA: TGTGCCAGTCTTCCAGGGGCGAACACTGAAGCTTTCTTT
CDR3: CASLPGANTEAFF
V: TRBV19
size: NA
D: NA
J: TRBJ1-1

DNA: TGTGCCTGGAGTCCCGGGACTGAAGCTTTCTTT
CDR3: CAWSPGTEAFF
V: TRBV30
size: NA
D: NA
J: TRBJ1-1

DNA: TGTGCCAGCAGTGAATGGGAGGTGTCCGAGCAGTACTTC
CDR3: CASSEWEVSEQYF
V: TRBV25-1
size: NA
D: NA
J: TRBJ2-7

DNA: TGTGCCAGCAGTAGTCTAGCGGGGAACCAAGAGACCCAGTACTTC
CDR3: CASSSLAGNQETQYF
V: TRBV6-1
size: once
D: TRBD2
J: TRBJ2-5

DNA: TGTGCCAGCAGCCCATATGGGGGGGGTCAGCCCCAGCATTTT
CDR3: CASSPYGGGQPQHF
V: TRBV7-9
size: NA
D: NA
J: TRBJ1-5

DNA: TGTGCCAGCAGTCCCGGACTAGCGGGCTACGAGCAGTACTTC
CDR3: CASSPGLAGYEQYF
V: TRBV6-1
size: NA
D: TRBD2
J: TRBJ2-7

DNA: TGCGCCAACAGCCCCGGGACAGCTATTATACGTGGCTACACCTTC
CDR3: CANSPGTAIIRGYTF
V: TRBV4-3
size: NA
D: TRBD1
J: TRBJ1-2

DNA: TGTGCCAGCAGTCAAGCTAGCGGGAGGCCCGAATACAATGAGCAGTTCTTC
CDR3: CASSQASGRPEYNEQFF
V: TRBV2
size: once
D: TRBD2
J: TRBJ2-1

DNA: TGTGCCAGCAGCTTGCAGGGGGCGTACTACGAGCAGTACTTC
CDR3: CASSLQGAYYEQYF
V: TRBV5-6
size: once
D: TRBD1
J: TRBJ2-7

DNA: TGTGCCAGCAGTAACCTGGCGGGCGAGCAGTACTTC
CDR3: CASSNLAGEQYF
V: TRBV7-9
size: once
D: NA
J: TRBJ2-7

DNA: TGTGCCAGCAGCTTTAATCTCGCAGATACGCAGTATTTT
CDR3: CASSFNLADTQYF
V: TRBV11-2
size: once
D: NA
J: TRBJ2-3

DNA: TGTGCCAGCAGCTCGGGACTAGCGAACACAGATACGCAGTATTTT
CDR3: CASSSGLANTDTQYF
V: TRBV5-4
size: NA
D: TRBD2
J: TRBJ2-3

DNA: TGTGCCAGCAGTTACGGACAAGGGGAACAGCCCCAGCATTTT
CDR3: CASSYGQGEQPQHF
V: TRBV6-5
size: NA
D: NA
J: TRBJ1-5

DNA: TGTGCCAGCAGCTTAGAGGGAGGTGGAAACACCATATATTTT
CDR3: CASSLEGGGNTIYF
V: TRBV7-9
size: NA
D: NA
J: TRBJ1-3

DNA: TGTGCCATCAGTGAAGTCCAGGGGGCCTACGAGCAGTACTTC
CDR3: CAISEVQGAYEQYF
V: TRBV10-3
size: NA
D: TRBD1
J: TRBJ2-7

DNA: TGCGCCAGCAGTGACGGGAGGGAGCCAGATACGCAGTATTTT
CDR3: CASSDGREPDTQYF
V: TRBV10-1
size: NA
D: TRBD2
J: TRBJ2-3